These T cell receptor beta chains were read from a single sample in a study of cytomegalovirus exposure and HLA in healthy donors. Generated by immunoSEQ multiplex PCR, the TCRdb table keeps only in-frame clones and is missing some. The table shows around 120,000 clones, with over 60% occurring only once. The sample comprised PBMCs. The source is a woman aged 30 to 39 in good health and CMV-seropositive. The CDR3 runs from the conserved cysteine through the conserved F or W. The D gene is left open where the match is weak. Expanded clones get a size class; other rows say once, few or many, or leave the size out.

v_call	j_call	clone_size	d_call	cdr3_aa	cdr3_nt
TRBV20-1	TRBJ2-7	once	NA	CSAPTPYEQYF	TGCAGTGCCCCCACCCCCTACGAGCAGTACTTC
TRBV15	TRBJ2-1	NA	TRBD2	CATSRGQASGESSYNEQFF	TGTGCCACCAGCAGGGGGCAGGCTAGCGGGGAGAGCTCCTACAATGAGCAGTTCTTC
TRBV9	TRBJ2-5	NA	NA	CASSPLNQETQYF	TGTGCCAGCAGCCCCCTAAACCAAGAGACCCAGTACTTC
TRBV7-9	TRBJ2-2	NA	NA	CASSFQGGTGELFF	TGTGCCAGCAGCTTTCAGGGGGGCACCGGGGAGCTGTTTTTT
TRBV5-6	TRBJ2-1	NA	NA	CASSLESYVYNEQFF	TGTGCCAGCAGCTTGGAGAGTTACGTGTACAATGAGCAGTTCTTC
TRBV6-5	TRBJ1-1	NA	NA	CASRGGAWNTEAFF	TGTGCCAGCAGGGGAGGAGCTTGGAACACTGAAGCTTTCTTT
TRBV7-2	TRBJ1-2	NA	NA	CASSRRQSTSYGYTF	TGTGCCAGCAGCCGGAGACAGTCCACGAGCTATGGCTACACCTTC
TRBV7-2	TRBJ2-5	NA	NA	CASSLGQKETQYF	TGTGCCAGCAGCTTAGGACAGAAAGAGACCCAGTACTTC
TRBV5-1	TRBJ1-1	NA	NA	CASSRDRQNTEAFF	TGCGCCAGCAGCAGAGACAGACAGAACACTGAAGCTTTCTTT
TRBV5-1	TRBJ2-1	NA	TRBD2	CASSGLAGGQNEQFF	TGCGCCAGCAGCGGTTTAGCGGGGGGGCAAAATGAGCAGTTCTTC
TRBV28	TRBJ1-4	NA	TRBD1	CASSPGQGASGLFF	TGTGCCAGCAGCCCGGGACAGGGCGCGTCCGGACTGTTTTTT
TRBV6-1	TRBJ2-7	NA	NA	CASSEMRDEQYF	TGTGCCAGCAGTGAAATGAGGGACGAGCAGTACTTC
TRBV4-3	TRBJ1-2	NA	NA	CASSQTQDSRGYTF	TGCGCCAGCAGCCAGACCCAGGACAGCCGGGGCTACACCTTC
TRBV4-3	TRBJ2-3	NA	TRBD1	CASSTQTGASTDTQYF	TGCGCCAGCAGCACTCAGACAGGGGCTAGCACAGATACGCAGTATTTT
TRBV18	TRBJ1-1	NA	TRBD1	CASSPYGTGGTEAFF	TGTGCCAGCTCACCATATGGGACAGGGGGCACTGAAGCTTTCTTT
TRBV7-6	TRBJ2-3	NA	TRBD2	CASSAGSGGVTDTQYF	TGTGCCAGCAGCGCGGGGAGCGGGGGGGTCACAGATACGCAGTATTTT
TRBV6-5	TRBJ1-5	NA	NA	CASAPRPGGNQPQHF	TGTGCCAGCGCCCCTCGACCCGGGGGCAATCAGCCCCAGCATTTT
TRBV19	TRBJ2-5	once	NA	CASSGGIKRTQYF	TGTGCCAGTAGTGGGGGGATTAAGAGAACCCAGTACTTC
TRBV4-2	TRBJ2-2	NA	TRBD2	CASSQVQRGLIGTGELFF	TGTGCCAGCAGCCAAGTCCAGCGGGGCCTGATAGGCACCGGGGAGCTGTTTTTT
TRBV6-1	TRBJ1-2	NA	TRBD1	CASSSRTGRADGYTF	TGTGCCAGCAGTTCCCGGACAGGGCGCGCGGATGGCTACACCTTC
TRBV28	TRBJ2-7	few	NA	CASSLKEGSYEQYF	TGTGCCAGCAGTTTAAAGGAGGGCTCCTACGAGCAGTACTTC
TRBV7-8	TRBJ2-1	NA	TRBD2	CASRPGTSGGPSYNEQFF	TGTGCCAGCAGGCCCGGGACTAGCGGGGGTCCCTCGTACAATGAGCAGTTCTTC
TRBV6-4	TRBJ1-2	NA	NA	CASSDSRGYGYTF	TGTGCCAGCAGTGACTCAAGGGGATATGGCTACACCTTC
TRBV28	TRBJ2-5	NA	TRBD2	CASSFPLAGEYQETQYF	TGTGCCAGCAGTTTTCCTCTGGCGGGGGAATACCAAGAGACCCAGTACTTC
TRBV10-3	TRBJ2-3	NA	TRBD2	CATREGTSRHDTQYF	TGTGCCACTCGGGAGGGGACCTCGAGGCACGATACGCAGTATTTT
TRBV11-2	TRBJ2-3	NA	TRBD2	CASTLRLAGGRSTDTQYF	TGTGCCAGCACTTTACGACTAGCGGGGGGGAGGAGCACAGATACGCAGTATTTT
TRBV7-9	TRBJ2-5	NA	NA	CASSLGAQGQYF	TGTGCCAGCAGCTTGGGGGCCCAGGGCCAGTACTTC
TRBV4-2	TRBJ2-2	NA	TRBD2	CASSQDSAGGHWELFF	TGTGCCAGCAGCCAAGATTCGGCGGGGGGGCACTGGGAGCTGTTTTTT
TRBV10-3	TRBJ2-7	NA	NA	CAISASRREQYF	TGTGCCATCAGTGCGTCCAGGAGGGAGCAGTACTTC